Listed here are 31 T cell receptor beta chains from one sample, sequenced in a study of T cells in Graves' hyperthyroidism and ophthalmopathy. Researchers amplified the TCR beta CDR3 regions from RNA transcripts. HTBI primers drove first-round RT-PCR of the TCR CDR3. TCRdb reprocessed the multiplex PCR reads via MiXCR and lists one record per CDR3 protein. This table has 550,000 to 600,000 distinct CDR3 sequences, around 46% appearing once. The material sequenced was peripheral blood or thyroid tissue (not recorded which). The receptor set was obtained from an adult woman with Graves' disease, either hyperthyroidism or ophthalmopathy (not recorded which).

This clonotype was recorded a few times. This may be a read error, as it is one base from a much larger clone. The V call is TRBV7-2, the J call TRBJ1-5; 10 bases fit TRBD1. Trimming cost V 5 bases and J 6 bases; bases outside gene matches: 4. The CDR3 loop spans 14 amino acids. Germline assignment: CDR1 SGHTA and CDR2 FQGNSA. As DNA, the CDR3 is TGTGCCAGCAGCCAAGGACAGGGGGTTCAGCCCCAGCATTTT. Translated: CASSQGQGVQPQHF.

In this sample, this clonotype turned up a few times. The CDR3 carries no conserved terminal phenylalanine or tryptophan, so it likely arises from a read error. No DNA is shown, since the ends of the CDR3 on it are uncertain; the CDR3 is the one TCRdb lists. CDR3 region: CASSAQGG. The chain uses TRBV9 and TRBJ1-4. The CDR3 is 8 residues long, counting both termini. Germline CDR1 and CDR2: SGDLS and YYNGEE.

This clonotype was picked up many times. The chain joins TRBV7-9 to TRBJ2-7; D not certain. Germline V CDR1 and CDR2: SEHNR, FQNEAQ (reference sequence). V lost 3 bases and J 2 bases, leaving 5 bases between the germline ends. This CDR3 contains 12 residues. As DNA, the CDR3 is TGTGCCAGCAGCTTTGCCCCCTACGAGCAGTACTTC. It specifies CASSFAPYEQYF.

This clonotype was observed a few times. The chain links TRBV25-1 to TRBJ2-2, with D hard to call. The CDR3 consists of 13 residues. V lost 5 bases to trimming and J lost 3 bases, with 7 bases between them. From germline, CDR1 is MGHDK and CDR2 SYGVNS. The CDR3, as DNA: TGTGCCAGCAGTTATGCGGACACCGGGGAGCTGTTTTTT. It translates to CASSYADTGELFF.

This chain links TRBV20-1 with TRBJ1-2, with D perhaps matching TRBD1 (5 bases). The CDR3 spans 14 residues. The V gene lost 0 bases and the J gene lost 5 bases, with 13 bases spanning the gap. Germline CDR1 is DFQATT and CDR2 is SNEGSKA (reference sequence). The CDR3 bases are TGCAGTGCTAGAGATTTAGGGGAGGGGTATGGCTACACCTTC. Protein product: CSARDLGEGYGYTF.

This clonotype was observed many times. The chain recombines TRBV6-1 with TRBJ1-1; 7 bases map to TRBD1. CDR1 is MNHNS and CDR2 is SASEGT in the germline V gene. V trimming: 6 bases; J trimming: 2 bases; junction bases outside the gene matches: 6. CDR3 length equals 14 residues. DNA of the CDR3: TGTGCCAGCAGCCCTACAGGGGTCAACACTGAAGCTTTCTTT. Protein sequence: CASSPTGVNTEAFF.

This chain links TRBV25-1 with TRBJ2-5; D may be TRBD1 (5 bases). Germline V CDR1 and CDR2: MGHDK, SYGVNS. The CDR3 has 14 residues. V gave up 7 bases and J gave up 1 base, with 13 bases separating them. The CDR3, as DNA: TGTGCCAGCATCAAACCCGACAGCCAAGAGACCCAGTACTTC. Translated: CASIKPDSQETQYF.

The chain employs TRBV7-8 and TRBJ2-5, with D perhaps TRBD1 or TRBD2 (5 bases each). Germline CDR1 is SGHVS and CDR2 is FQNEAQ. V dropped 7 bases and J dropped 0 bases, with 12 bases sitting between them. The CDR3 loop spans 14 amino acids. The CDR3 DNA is TGTGCCAGCAACGTGGGACGTAACCAAGAGACCCAGTACTTC. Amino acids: CASNVGRNQETQYF.

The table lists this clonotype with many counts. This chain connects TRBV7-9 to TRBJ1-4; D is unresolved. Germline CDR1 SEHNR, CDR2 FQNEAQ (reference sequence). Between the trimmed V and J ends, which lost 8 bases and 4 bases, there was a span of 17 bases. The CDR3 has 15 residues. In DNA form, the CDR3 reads TGTGCCAGCGAATTGGAACCGGGGATTAATGAAAAACTGTTTTTT. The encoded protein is CASELEPGINEKLFF.

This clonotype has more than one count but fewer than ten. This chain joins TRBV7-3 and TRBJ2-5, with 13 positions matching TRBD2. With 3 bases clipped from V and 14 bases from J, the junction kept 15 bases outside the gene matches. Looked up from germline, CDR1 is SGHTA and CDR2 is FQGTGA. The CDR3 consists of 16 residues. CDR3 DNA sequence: TGTGCCAGCAGCTTCTTTGTGTTACTAGCGGGGGGGCCACGTTACTTC. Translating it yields CASSFFVLLAGGPRYF.

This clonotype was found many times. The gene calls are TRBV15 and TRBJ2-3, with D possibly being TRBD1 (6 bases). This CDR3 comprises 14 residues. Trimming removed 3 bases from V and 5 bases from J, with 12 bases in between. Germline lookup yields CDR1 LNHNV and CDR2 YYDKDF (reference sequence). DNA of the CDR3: TGTGCCACCAGCAGCAACAGGGCGGTAGATACGCAGTATTTT. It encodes CATSSNRAVDTQYF.

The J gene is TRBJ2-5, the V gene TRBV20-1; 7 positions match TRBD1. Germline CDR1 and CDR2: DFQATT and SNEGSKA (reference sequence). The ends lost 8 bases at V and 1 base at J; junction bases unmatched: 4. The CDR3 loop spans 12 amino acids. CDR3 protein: CSTGQVQETQYF. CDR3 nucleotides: TGCAGTACCGGACAGGTCCAAGAGACCCAGTACTTC.

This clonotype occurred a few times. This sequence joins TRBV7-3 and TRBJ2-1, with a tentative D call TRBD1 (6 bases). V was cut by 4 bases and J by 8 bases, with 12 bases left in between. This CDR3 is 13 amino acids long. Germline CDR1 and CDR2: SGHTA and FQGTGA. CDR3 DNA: TGTGCCAGCAGCTACGAACAGGGCGATGAGCAGTTCTTC. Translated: CASSYEQGDEQFF.

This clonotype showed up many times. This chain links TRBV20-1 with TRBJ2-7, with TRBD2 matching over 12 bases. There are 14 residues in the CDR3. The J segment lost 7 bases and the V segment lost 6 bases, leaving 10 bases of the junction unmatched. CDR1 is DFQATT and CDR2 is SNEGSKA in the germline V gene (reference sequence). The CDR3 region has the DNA TGCAGTGCCCACCTAGCGGGAGGGAATAGGGAGCAGTACTTC. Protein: CSAHLAGGNREQYF.

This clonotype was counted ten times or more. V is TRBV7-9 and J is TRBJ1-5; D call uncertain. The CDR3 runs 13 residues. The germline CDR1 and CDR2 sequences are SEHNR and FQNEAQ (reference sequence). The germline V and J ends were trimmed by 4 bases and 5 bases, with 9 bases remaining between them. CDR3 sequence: CASSSSPDQPQHF. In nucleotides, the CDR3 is TGTGCCAGCAGCTCCTCTCCCGATCAGCCCCAGCATTTT.

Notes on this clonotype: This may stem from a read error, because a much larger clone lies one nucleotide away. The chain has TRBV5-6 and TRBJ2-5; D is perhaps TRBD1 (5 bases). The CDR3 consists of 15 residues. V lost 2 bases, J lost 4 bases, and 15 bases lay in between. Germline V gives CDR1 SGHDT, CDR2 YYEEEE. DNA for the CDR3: TGTGCCAGCAGCTTTTTTTTTTTAGGGGCAGAGACCCAGTACTTC. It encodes CASSFFFLGAETQYF.

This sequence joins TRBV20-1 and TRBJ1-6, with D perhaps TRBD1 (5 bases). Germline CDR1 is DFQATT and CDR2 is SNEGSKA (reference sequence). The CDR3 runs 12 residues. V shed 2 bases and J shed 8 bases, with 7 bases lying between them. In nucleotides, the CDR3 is TGCAGTGCTAGACGAGGGGATTCACCCCTCCACTTT. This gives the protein CSARRGDSPLHF.

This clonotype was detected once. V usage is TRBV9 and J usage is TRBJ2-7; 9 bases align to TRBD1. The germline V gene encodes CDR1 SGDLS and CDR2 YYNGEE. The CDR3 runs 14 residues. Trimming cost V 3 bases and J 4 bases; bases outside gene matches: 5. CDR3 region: CASSEGQGWYEQYF. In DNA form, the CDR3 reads TGTGCCAGCAGCGAGGGACAGGGTTGGTACGAGCAGTACTTC.

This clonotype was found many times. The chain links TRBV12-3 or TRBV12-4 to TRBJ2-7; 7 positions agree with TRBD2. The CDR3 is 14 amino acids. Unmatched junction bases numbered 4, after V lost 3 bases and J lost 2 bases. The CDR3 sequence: CASSFGTSAYEQYF. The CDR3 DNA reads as TGTGCCAGCAGTTTCGGCACTAGCGCCTACGAGCAGTACTTC.

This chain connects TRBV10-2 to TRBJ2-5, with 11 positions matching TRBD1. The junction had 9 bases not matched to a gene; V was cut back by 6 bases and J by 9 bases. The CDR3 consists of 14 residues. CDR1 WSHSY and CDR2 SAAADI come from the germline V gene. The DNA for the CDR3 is TGCGCCAGCAGAGAATCCGGGACAGGGGGGGCCCAGTACTTC. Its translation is CASRESGTGGAQYF.

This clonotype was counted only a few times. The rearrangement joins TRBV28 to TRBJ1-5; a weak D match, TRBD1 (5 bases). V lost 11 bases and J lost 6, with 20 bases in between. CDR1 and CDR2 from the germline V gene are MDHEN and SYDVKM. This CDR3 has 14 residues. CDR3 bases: TGTGCCTGGGGGGGTGGCGCGGAGTCTCAGCCCCAGCATTTT. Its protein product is CAWGGGAESQPQHF.

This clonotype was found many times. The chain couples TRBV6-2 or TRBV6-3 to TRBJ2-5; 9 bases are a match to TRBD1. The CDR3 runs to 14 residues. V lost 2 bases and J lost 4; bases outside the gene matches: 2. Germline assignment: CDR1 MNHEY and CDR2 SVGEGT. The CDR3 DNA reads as TGTGCCAGCAGTTACGGGACAGGGCGAGAGACCCAGTACTTC. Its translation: CASSYGTGRETQYF.

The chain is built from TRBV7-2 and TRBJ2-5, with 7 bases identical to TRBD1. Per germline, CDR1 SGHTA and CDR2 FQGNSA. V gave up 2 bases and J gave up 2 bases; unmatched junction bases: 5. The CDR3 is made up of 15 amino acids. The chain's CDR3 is CASSLSRGQQETQYF. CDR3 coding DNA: TGTGCCAGCAGCTTATCCCGGGGACAGCAAGAGACCCAGTACTTC.

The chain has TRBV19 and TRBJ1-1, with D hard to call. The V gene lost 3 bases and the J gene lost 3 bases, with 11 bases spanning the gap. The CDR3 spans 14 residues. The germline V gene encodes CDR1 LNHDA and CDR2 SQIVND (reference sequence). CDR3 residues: CASSMTRGYTEAFF. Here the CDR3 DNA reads TGTGCCAGTAGTATGACCCGGGGATACACTGAAGCTTTCTTT. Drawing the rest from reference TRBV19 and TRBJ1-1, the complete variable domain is DGGITQSPKYLFRKEGQNVTLSCEQNLNHDAMYWYRQDPGQGLRLIYYSQIVNDFQKGDIAEGYSVSREKKESFPLTVTSAQKNPTAFYLCASSMTRGYTEAFFGQGTRLTVV.

The CDR3 region has the DNA TGTGCCAGCAGGGCGGGGATCGGGGGGACCCAGTACTTC. Its translation is CASRAGIGGTQYF. The V call is TRBV12-3 or TRBV12-4, the J call TRBJ2-5; a weak D match, TRBD2 (6 bases). Trimming shortened V by 6 bases and J by 7 bases, and 15 bases separated the two germline ends. The CDR3 consists of 13 residues.

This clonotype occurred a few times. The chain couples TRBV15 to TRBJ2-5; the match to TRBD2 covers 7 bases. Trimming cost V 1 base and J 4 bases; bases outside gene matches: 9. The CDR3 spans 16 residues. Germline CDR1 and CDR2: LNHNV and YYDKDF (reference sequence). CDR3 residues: CATSRGGMAGAETQYF. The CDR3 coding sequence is TGTGCCACCAGCAGAGGAGGAATGGCGGGAGCAGAGACCCAGTACTTC.

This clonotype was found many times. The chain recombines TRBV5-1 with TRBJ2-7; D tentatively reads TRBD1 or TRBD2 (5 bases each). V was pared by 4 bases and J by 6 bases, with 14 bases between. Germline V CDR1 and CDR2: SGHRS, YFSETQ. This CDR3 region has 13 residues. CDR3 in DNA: TGCGCCAGCAGCGGACCGGGACGCAGCGAGCAGTACTTC. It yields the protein CASSGPGRSEQYF. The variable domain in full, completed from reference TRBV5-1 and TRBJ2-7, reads KAGVTQTPRYLIKTRGQQVTLSCSPISGHRSVSWYQQTPGQGLQFLFEYFSETQRNKGNFPGRFSGRQFSNSRSEMNVSTLELGDSALYLCASSGPGRSEQYFGPGTRLTVT.

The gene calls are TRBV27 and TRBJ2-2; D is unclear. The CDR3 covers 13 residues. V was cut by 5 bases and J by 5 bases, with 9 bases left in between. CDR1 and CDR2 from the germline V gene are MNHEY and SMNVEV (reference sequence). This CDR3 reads CASSRIQTGELFF. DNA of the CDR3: TGTGCCAGCAGTCGAATTCAAACCGGGGAGCTGTTTTTT.

The CDR3, as DNA: TGCAGTGCTAGAGGACAAACCTACGAGACCCAGTACTTC. Encoded protein: CSARGQTYETQYF. The V and J genes are TRBV20-1 and TRBJ2-5; D unresolved. CDR1 and CDR2 (germline): DFQATT, SNEGSKA (reference sequence). Trimming stripped 1 base from V and 5 bases from J, with 11 bases between. CDR3 length equals 13 residues.

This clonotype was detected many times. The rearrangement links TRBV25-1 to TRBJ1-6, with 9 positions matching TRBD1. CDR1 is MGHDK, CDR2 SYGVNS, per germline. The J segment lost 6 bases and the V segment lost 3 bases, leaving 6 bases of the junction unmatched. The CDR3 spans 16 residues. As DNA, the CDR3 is TGTGCCAGCAGTGATACCGGGACAGGGATTAATTCACCCCTCCACTTT. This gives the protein CASSDTGTGINSPLHF.

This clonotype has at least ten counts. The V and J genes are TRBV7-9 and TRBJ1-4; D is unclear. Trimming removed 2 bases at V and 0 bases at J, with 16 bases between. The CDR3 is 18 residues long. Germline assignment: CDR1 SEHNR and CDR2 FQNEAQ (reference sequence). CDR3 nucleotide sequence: TGTGCCAGCAGCTTACCGGCGGGTCATCACGCAACTAATGAAAAACTGTTTTTT. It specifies CASSLPAGHHATNEKLFF.